This T cell receptor beta chain stems from a study of blood T cell repertoires in COVID-19. For the study at large: Samples came from the United States, Italy and Spain, spanning acute and convalescent COVID-19. PBMCs, B-cell-depleted T cells, or T cells provided the cDNA or gDNA that made up the material.

Repertoires were generated with immunoSEQ multiplex PCR, while TCRdb's copy carries only in-frame clones and drops some. The sample includes approximately 170,000 clones, around 85% of them seen just once. The Seattle patients, enrolled during active infection, were followed longitudinally. The junction had 2 bases not matched to a gene; V was cut back by 3 bases and J by 3 bases. The germline V gene encodes CDR1 SEHNR and CDR2 FQNEAQ (reference sequence). The CDR3 contains 14 residues. This clone was counted once. The genes are TRBV7-9 and TRBJ1-1, with 9 bases fitting TRBD1. The sequence came from a man older than 75 with COVID-19, enrolled during active disease. Sequenced: peripheral blood. This CDR3 is CASSFRQGDTEAFF. The DNA of the CDR3 is TGTGCCAGCAGCTTCCGACAGGGGGACACTGAAGCTTTCTTT.